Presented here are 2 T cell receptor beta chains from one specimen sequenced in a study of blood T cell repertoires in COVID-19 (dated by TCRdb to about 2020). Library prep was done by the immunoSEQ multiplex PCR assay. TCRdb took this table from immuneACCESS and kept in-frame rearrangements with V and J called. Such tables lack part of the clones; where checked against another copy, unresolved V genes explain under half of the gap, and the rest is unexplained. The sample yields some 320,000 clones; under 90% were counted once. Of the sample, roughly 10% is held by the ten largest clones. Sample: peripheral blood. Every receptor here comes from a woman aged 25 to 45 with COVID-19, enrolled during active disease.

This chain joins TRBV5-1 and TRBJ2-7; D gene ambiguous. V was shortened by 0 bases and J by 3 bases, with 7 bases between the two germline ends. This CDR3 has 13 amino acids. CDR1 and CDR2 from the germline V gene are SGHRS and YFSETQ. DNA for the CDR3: TGCGCCAGCAGCTTGGATAACAGCTACGAGCAGTACTTC. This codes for CASSLDNSYEQYF.

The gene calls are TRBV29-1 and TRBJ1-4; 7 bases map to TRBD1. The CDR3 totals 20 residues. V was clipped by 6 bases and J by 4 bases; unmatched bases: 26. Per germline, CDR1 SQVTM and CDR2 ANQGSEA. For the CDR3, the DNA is TGCAGCGTCACCGCTAGGGGCCAAGAAACAGGGGTGTTGGGTAATGAAAAACTGTTTTTT. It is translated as CSVTARGQETGVLGNEKLFF.